This T cell receptor beta chain was recorded in a study of blood T cell repertoires in COVID-19. About the study: Material from acute and convalescent COVID-19 was sourced from the United States, Italy and Spain.

V was cut by 4 bases and J by 4 bases, with 17 bases left in between. The CDR3 has 15 amino acids. Germline V lookup: CDR1 SGHNT, CDR2 YYREEE (reference sequence). The repertoire was sequenced with immunoSEQ multiplex PCR; TCRdb's copy has only in-frame clones and lacks some. The sample lists about 150,000 clones, approximately 80% seen once, with 6.5% to 9% in the top ten. This receptor was identified in a woman aged 80 or older with COVID-19, enrolled during active disease. V and J are TRBV5-4 and TRBJ1-2, with D possibly TRBD1 on 5 matching bases. Sequencing was performed on peripheral blood. The CDR3 loop reads CASSNVDTQAYGYTF. The CDR3 DNA is TGTGCCAGCAGCAACGTGGACACCCAGGCCTATGGCTACACCTTC.